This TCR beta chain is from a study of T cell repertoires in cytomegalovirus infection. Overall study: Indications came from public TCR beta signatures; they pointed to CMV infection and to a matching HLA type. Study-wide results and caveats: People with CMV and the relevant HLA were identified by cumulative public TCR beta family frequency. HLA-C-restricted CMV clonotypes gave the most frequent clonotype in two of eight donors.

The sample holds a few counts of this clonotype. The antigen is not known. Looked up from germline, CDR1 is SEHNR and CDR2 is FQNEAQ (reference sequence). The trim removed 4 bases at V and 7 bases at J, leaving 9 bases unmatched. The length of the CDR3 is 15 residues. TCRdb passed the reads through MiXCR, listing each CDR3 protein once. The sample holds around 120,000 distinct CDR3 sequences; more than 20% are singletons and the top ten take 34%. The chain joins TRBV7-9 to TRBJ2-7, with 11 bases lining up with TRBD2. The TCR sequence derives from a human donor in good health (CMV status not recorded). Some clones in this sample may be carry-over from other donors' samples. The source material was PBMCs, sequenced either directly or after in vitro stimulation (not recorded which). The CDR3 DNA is TGTGCCAGCAGCTCGGGACTAGCGGACCCCTGGGAGCAGTACTTC. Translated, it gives CASSSGLADPWEQYF.